Listed below are T cell receptor beta chains from one sample, sequenced in a study of T cell repertoires in cytomegalovirus infection. TCRdb analysed the reads with MiXCR anew, one entry per CDR3 protein. The sample holds fewer than 950,000 distinct CDR3 sequences, roughly 33% seen once. No antigen has been assigned to these receptors. The specimen was cultured CD8+ T cells from PBMCs, collected from culture after CMV antigen stimulation. These TCRs come from a human donor in good health (CMV status not recorded). Some clones in this sample may be carry-over from other donors' samples. Both conserved end residues are part of each CDR3. Each record gives: J gene, clone size, D gene, CDR3 length, V gene, CDR3 DNA, CDR3 protein. A D gene is named only where the DNA matches it firmly. Part of the rows lack a size; the others show once, few, many or a class for expanded clones.

J gene: TRBJ2-3; clone size: .; D gene: TRBD2; CDR3 length: 17; V gene: TRBV27; CDR3 DNA: TGTGCCAGCAGTAACGGACTAGCGGGGGTTTCGGGCGATACGCAGTATTTT; CDR3 protein: CASSNGLAGVSGDTQYF
J gene: TRBJ2-5; clone size: many; D gene: .; CDR3 length: 16; V gene: TRBV7-2; CDR3 DNA: TGTGCCAGCAGCTCCCGCTCACGCGGGTTCCAAGAGACCCAGTACTTC; CDR3 protein: CASSSRSRGFQETQYF
J gene: TRBJ1-2; clone size: .; D gene: TRBD1; CDR3 length: 14; V gene: TRBV6-4; CDR3 DNA: TGTGCCAGCAGTGATGGGACAGGGTTTAGCGGCTACACCTTC; CDR3 protein: CASSDGTGFSGYTF
J gene: TRBJ2-3; clone size: many; D gene: .; CDR3 length: 16; V gene: TRBV7-9; CDR3 DNA: TGTGCCAGCAGCTTAGTGGCGGGGCCTAGCACAGATACGCAGTATTTT; CDR3 protein: CASSLVAGPSTDTQYF
J gene: TRBJ1-5; clone size: once; D gene: TRBD1; CDR3 length: 15; V gene: TRBV27; CDR3 DNA: TGTGCCAGCAGTTTACTGACAGGGCGGGATCAGCCCCAGCATTTT; CDR3 protein: CASSLLTGRDQPQHF
J gene: TRBJ1-1; clone size: .; D gene: .; CDR3 length: 14; V gene: TRBV27; CDR3 DNA: TGTGCCAGCAGTTCCGGGAGTATGAACACTGAAGCTTTCTTT; CDR3 protein: CASSSGSMNTEAFF
J gene: TRBJ1-1; clone size: .; D gene: TRBD1; CDR3 length: 15; V gene: TRBV7-9; CDR3 DNA: TGTGCCAGCAGCTCACCCAACAGGGGGAACACTGAAGCTTTCTTT; CDR3 protein: CASSSPNRGNTEAFF
J gene: TRBJ1-2; clone size: .; D gene: .; CDR3 length: 14; V gene: TRBV12-3/TRBV12-4; CDR3 DNA: TGTGCCAACAGTCCCGGACCGTCATCAGGTGGCTACACCTTC; CDR3 protein: CANSPGPSSGGYTF
J gene: TRBJ2-4; clone size: few; D gene: .; CDR3 length: 15; V gene: TRBV2; CDR3 DNA: TGTGCCAGCGGGGTTCGACAGGTACACAAAAACATTCAGTACTTC; CDR3 protein: CASGVRQVHKNIQYF
J gene: TRBJ1-1; clone size: .; D gene: .; CDR3 length: 10; V gene: TRBV29-1; CDR3 DNA: TGCAGCGCACTAGACACTGAAGCTTTCTTT; CDR3 protein: CSALDTEAFF
J gene: TRBJ2-4; clone size: .; D gene: .; CDR3 length: 15; V gene: TRBV20-1; CDR3 DNA: TGCAGTGCTAGAGCTTATAGTTTAGCCAAAAACATTCAGTACTTC; CDR3 protein: CSARAYSLAKNIQYF
J gene: TRBJ1-6; clone size: few; D gene: .; CDR3 length: 15; V gene: TRBV7-9; CDR3 DNA: TGTGCCAGCAGCTTAGTGGGACTGGGGAATTCACCCCTCCACTTT; CDR3 protein: CASSLVGLGNSPLHF
J gene: TRBJ1-5; clone size: few; D gene: TRBD1; CDR3 length: 16; V gene: TRBV19; CDR3 DNA: TGTGCCAGTAGTAACCCAGACAGGGTTTGGAATCAGCCCCAGCATTTT; CDR3 protein: CASSNPDRVWNQPQHF
J gene: TRBJ1-5; clone size: .; D gene: .; CDR3 length: 14; V gene: TRBV27; CDR3 DNA: TGTGCCAGCAAAAAGAACAGTGTAGGTCAGCCCCAGCATTTT; CDR3 protein: CASKKNSVGQPQHF
J gene: TRBJ2-1; clone size: .; D gene: .; CDR3 length: 16; V gene: TRBV7-4; CDR3 DNA: TGTGCCAGCAGCTTTGGTTTTTCGAGCTCCTACAATGAGCAGTTCTTC; CDR3 protein: CASSFGFSSSYNEQFF
J gene: TRBJ1-1; clone size: many; D gene: TRBD1; CDR3 length: 14; V gene: TRBV6-1; CDR3 DNA: TGTGCCAGCAGCCTCACAGGGGGTTGGACTGAAGCTTTCTTT; CDR3 protein: CASSLTGGWTEAFF
J gene: TRBJ2-3; clone size: .; D gene: .; CDR3 length: 15; V gene: TRBV5-1; CDR3 DNA: TGCGCCAGCAGCCCGGACCGAGGGGCTACAGATACGCAGTATTTT; CDR3 protein: CASSPDRGATDTQYF
J gene: TRBJ2-4; clone size: .; D gene: .; CDR3 length: 16; V gene: TRBV15; CDR3 DNA: TGTGCCACCAGCAGAGATAAGGGGACCCAAAGGAACATTCAGTACTTC; CDR3 protein: CATSRDKGTQRNIQYF
J gene: TRBJ1-1; clone size: many; D gene: .; CDR3 length: 15; V gene: TRBV7-9; CDR3 DNA: TGTGCCAGCAGCTGGCGGGACACCCCGAACACTGAAGCTTTCTTT; CDR3 protein: CASSWRDTPNTEAFF
J gene: TRBJ2-7; clone size: few; D gene: .; CDR3 length: 14; V gene: TRBV4-2; CDR3 DNA: TGTGCCAGCAGCCAATACCGGAGGACCTACGAGCAGTACTTC; CDR3 protein: CASSQYRRTYEQYF
J gene: TRBJ2-2; clone size: few; D gene: .; CDR3 length: 17; V gene: TRBV28; CDR3 DNA: TGTGCCAGCAGTTTATTATTTGGGCAGGGGTGGTCCGGGGAGCTGTTTTTT; CDR3 protein: CASSLLFGQGWSGELFF
J gene: TRBJ2-7; clone size: many; D gene: .; CDR3 length: 13; V gene: TRBV7-6; CDR3 DNA: TGTGCCAGCAGCTTTGGAGAGGAGGACGAGCAGTACTTC; CDR3 protein: CASSFGEEDEQYF
J gene: TRBJ2-5; clone size: .; D gene: .; CDR3 length: 14; V gene: TRBV7-8; CDR3 DNA: TGTGCCAGCAGCCCTAGAAGGTTCCAAGAGACCCAGTACTTC; CDR3 protein: CASSPRRFQETQYF
J gene: TRBJ2-7; clone size: few; D gene: .; CDR3 length: 11; V gene: TRBV7-9; CDR3 DNA: TGTGCCAGCAGCTTAAGGGTAGAGCAGTACTTC; CDR3 protein: CASSLRVEQYF
J gene: TRBJ1-5; clone size: .; D gene: .; CDR3 length: 14; V gene: TRBV28; CDR3 DNA: TGTGCCAGCAGTTTAGGGAAAAGCAATCAGCCCCAGCATTTT; CDR3 protein: CASSLGKSNQPQHF
J gene: TRBJ2-2; clone size: .; D gene: .; CDR3 length: 17; V gene: TRBV7-3; CDR3 DNA: TGTGCCAACAGCTTCACGGACAGTAACGCGAACACCGGGGAGCTGTTTTTT; CDR3 protein: CANSFTDSNANTGELFF
J gene: TRBJ1-3; clone size: many; D gene: .; CDR3 length: 13; V gene: TRBV4-1; CDR3 DNA: TGTGCCAGCTCACCGAGCTCTGGAAACACCATATATTTT; CDR3 protein: CASSPSSGNTIYF
J gene: TRBJ2-2; clone size: .; D gene: TRBD1; CDR3 length: 14; V gene: TRBV28; CDR3 DNA: TGTGCCAGCTACCGACAGGGACGGGTCGGGGAGCTGTTTTTT; CDR3 protein: CASYRQGRVGELFF
J gene: TRBJ2-3; clone size: .; D gene: TRBD1; CDR3 length: 16; V gene: TRBV12-3/TRBV12-4; CDR3 DNA: TGTGCCAGCAGTTTGGATTGGGACAGGGACTGGGATACGCAGTATTTT; CDR3 protein: CASSLDWDRDWDTQYF
J gene: TRBJ2-3; clone size: few; D gene: TRBD2; CDR3 length: 18; V gene: TRBV9; CDR3 DNA: TGTGCCAGCAGCCCCCCTCTCGGGAGCGGGGCTAGCACAGATACGCAGTATTTT; CDR3 protein: CASSPPLGSGASTDTQYF
J gene: TRBJ2-5; clone size: few; D gene: .; CDR3 length: 13; V gene: TRBV27; CDR3 DNA: TGTGCCAGCAGTCCCTACGCCCAAGAGACCCAGTACTTC; CDR3 protein: CASSPYAQETQYF
J gene: TRBJ1-3; clone size: .; D gene: .; CDR3 length: 19; V gene: TRBV18; CDR3 DNA: TGTGCCAGCTCACCACCGGTCTCTACAGCTTACCTCTCTGGAAACACCATATATTTT; CDR3 protein: CASSPPVSTAYLSGNTIYF
J gene: TRBJ2-3; clone size: many; D gene: .; CDR3 length: 15; V gene: TRBV6-5; CDR3 DNA: TGTGCCAGCAGTTACGGTCATATCTACGGAGGTACGCAGTATTTT; CDR3 protein: CASSYGHIYGGTQYF
J gene: TRBJ1-4; clone size: .; D gene: .; CDR3 length: 13; V gene: TRBV27; CDR3 DNA: TGTGCCAGCAGACTCGGGACCTCGGAAAAACTGTTTTTT; CDR3 protein: CASRLGTSEKLFF
J gene: TRBJ1-1; clone size: .; D gene: .; CDR3 length: 15; V gene: TRBV5-4; CDR3 DNA: TGTGCCAGCAGCTTGAACCCCCGCGGGGGCACTGAAGCTTTCTTT; CDR3 protein: CASSLNPRGGTEAFF
J gene: TRBJ1-1; clone size: once; D gene: .; CDR3 length: 15; V gene: TRBV4-3; CDR3 DNA: TGCGCCAGCAGCCAAGATCCGGGAAGCAGCACTGAAGCTTTCTTT; CDR3 protein: CASSQDPGSSTEAFF
J gene: TRBJ2-1; clone size: many; D gene: .; CDR3 length: 12; V gene: TRBV7-8; CDR3 DNA: TGTGCCAGCAGCGGAGGGGGGCCGGAGCAGTTCTTC; CDR3 protein: CASSGGGPEQFF
J gene: TRBJ2-1; clone size: few; D gene: .; CDR3 length: 13; V gene: TRBV12-3/TRBV12-4; CDR3 DNA: TGTGCCAGCAGTTTACGGCCTCTAAATGAGCAGTTCTTC; CDR3 protein: CASSLRPLNEQFF
J gene: TRBJ1-1; clone size: many; D gene: .; CDR3 length: 14; V gene: TRBV7-8; CDR3 DNA: TGTGCCAGCACCCACGGAGGCCTGAACACTGAAGCTTTCTTT; CDR3 protein: CASTHGGLNTEAFF
J gene: TRBJ1-2; clone size: .; D gene: .; CDR3 length: 14; V gene: TRBV6-8; CDR3 DNA: TGTGCCAGCAGTGACGACAGCACAAACTATGGCTACACCTTC; CDR3 protein: CASSDDSTNYGYTF
J gene: TRBJ2-1; clone size: few; D gene: TRBD2; CDR3 length: 16; V gene: TRBV7-9; CDR3 DNA: TGTGCCAGCAGCTCCAGAGCGGGGTACTCCTACAATGAGCAGTTCTTC; CDR3 protein: CASSSRAGYSYNEQFF
J gene: TRBJ1-5; clone size: few; D gene: TRBD1; CDR3 length: 18; V gene: TRBV28; CDR3 DNA: TGTGCCAGCAGTCCGCCTGAAGGGGGCAGGTATAGCAATCAGCCCCAGCATTTT; CDR3 protein: CASSPPEGGRYSNQPQHF
J gene: TRBJ2-7; clone size: .; D gene: .; CDR3 length: 12; V gene: TRBV29-1; CDR3 DNA: TGCAGCGTTGACCACGGGGACTACGAGCAGTACTTC; CDR3 protein: CSVDHGDYEQYF